These 30 T cell receptor beta chains were all obtained from the same sample, sequenced in a study of T-cell memory formation after mild COVID-19 (dated by TCRdb to 2020 to 2022). The library was built by means of 5' RACE. Instrument on record: Illumina NovaSeq 6000. TCRdb reanalyzed the raw reads on its own, using fastp at Q25 for trimming and MiXCR for clone calling, and kept in-frame beta chains. Each record represents a unique CDR3 protein, reported with the most common genes and DNA among its rows. The sample table lists 550,000 to 600,000 distinct CDR3 sequences, around 16% of them with a count of one. The top ten clones comprise about 8.1% of the sample. Material: PBMCs or a T cell subset sorted from them (not recorded which). These receptor sequences come from an adult woman who had mild COVID-19 (a few samples of this study predate the infection). The sample titles of this study are shuffled in the database, so cell type and time point are left out; the donor was told from shared clones.

A few counts support this clonotype. V and J are TRBV15 and TRBJ1-3; D ambiguous. The V gene's germline CDR1 is LNHNV and CDR2 YYDKDF (reference sequence). The CDR3 totals 16 residues. V was pared by 3 bases and J by 4 bases, with 16 bases between. CDR3 in amino acids: CATSRGGRPEGNTIYF. CDR3 in DNA: TGTGCCACCAGCAGGGGAGGCCGACCTGAGGGAAACACCATATATTTT.

The sample holds a few counts of this clonotype. The rearrangement links TRBV7-9 to TRBJ2-6, with D perhaps matching TRBD1 (6 bases). Trimming took off 2 bases at V and 2 bases at J, with 7 bases between the two ends. Germline CDR1 reads SEHNR; CDR2 reads FQNEAQ (reference sequence). The CDR3 has 15 residues. For the CDR3, the DNA is TGTGCCAGCAGCTTATACAGGGCTGGGGCCAACGTCCTGACTTTC. Translating gives CASSLYRAGANVLTF.

The J gene is TRBJ2-3, the V gene TRBV9, with TRBD2 identical over 10 bases. The junction had 14 bases not matched to a gene; V was cut back by 3 bases and J by 4 bases. This CDR3 contains 18 residues. From germline, CDR1 is SGDLS and CDR2 YYNGEE. The CDR3 DNA is TGTGCCAGCAGCGCTCACTTCCAGCGGGGGGGTCGGGCAGATACGCAGTATTTT. Encoded protein: CASSAHFQRGGRADTQYF.

V is TRBV5-1 and J is TRBJ1-1; D remains ambiguous. Germline V CDR1 and CDR2: SGHRS, YFSETQ. The CDR3 contains 13 residues. V was clipped by 5 bases and J by 0 bases, with 8 bases between them. The CDR3 nucleotides are TGCGCCAGCAGAATTAATCTGAACACTGAAGCTTTCTTT. This translates into CASRINLNTEAFF. The variable domain in full, completed from reference TRBV5-1 and TRBJ1-1, reads KAGVTQTPRYLIKTRGQQVTLSCSPISGHRSVSWYQQTPGQGLQFLFEYFSETQRNKGNFPGRFSGRQFSNSRSEMNVSTLELGDSALYLCASRINLNTEAFFGQGTRLTVV.

This clonotype was found a few times. The chain recombines TRBV20-1 with TRBJ2-1; a possible D gene is TRBD1 (5 bases). With 2 bases removed from V and 8 bases from J, the gap between germline ends came to 13 bases. From germline, CDR1 is DFQATT and CDR2 SNEGSKA (reference sequence). The CDR3 covers 13 residues. CDR3 nucleotides: TGCAGTGCTAGACACGACCTCAGGGATGAGCAGTTCTTC. This sequence encodes CSARHDLRDEQFF.

The chain employs TRBV6-5 and TRBJ2-7; TRBD1 matches 10 bases. The V gene's germline CDR1 is MNHEY and CDR2 SVGAGI. This CDR3 is built from 16 residues. V lost 0 bases and J lost 4; bases outside the gene matches: 6. CDR3 sequence reads: CASSYSRQGAGYEQYF. The CDR3 DNA follows: TGTGCCAGCAGTTACTCCCGACAGGGGGCTGGGTACGAGCAGTACTTC.

This clonotype has only a few counts. The V call is TRBV12-3 or TRBV12-4, the J call TRBJ2-2; D ambiguous. The CDR3 is 11 residues long. Trimming removed 3 bases from V and 10 bases from J, with 6 bases in between. CDR3 sequence: CASSFDEELFF. The DNA for the CDR3 is TGTGCCAGCAGTTTTGATGAGGAGCTGTTTTTT.

The chain employs TRBV19 and TRBJ1-4, with 7 bases aligning to TRBD1. Germline V gene data show CDR1 as LNHDA and CDR2 as SQIVND (reference sequence). The trim removed 6 bases at V and 5 bases at J, leaving 9 bases unmatched. The CDR3 covers 15 residues. CDR3 in amino acids: CASRHHRGGNEKLFF. DNA for the CDR3: TGTGCCAGTAGACATCACAGGGGAGGGAATGAAAAACTGTTTTTT.

This clonotype was found a few times. In nucleotides, the CDR3 is TGTGCCAGCAGCCAACCGGGACTAGCGGGAGAAAACGAGCAGTACTTC. This sequence encodes CASSQPGLAGENEQYF. The rearrangement joins TRBV27 to TRBJ2-7; TRBD2 matches 14 bases. This CDR3 is 16 amino acids long. Germline V CDR1 and CDR2: MNHEY, SMNVEV (reference sequence). After removal of 6 bases from V and 5 bases from J, the junction contained 9 bases not matched to a gene.

This clonotype was picked up a small number of times. This rearrangement joins TRBV10-3 to TRBJ2-7; tentative D call: TRBD2 (6 bases). The CDR3 extends over 16 amino acids. CDR1 and CDR2 (germline): ENHRY, SYGVKD. V shed 8 bases and J shed 0 bases, with 20 bases lying between them. The CDR3 DNA sequence: TGTGCCATCGGTCCTCGCGGGGCAGGGAACTCCTACGAGCAGTACTTC. Translated, it gives CAIGPRGAGNSYEQYF.

This clonotype was seen only a few times. The chain joins TRBV3-1 to TRBJ1-1; tentatively, D is TRBD1 (6 bases). The CDR3 runs 13 residues. The germline V gene has CDR1 LGHDT and CDR2 YNNKEL (reference sequence). Trimming stripped 6 bases from V and 0 bases from J, with 8 bases between. The CDR3 DNA follows: TGTGCCAGCAGGCGGGGGCTGAACACTGAAGCTTTCTTT. Encoded protein: CASRRGLNTEAFF. Complete variable domain (other parts from reference TRBV3-1 and TRBJ1-1): DTAVSQTPKYLVTQMGNDKSIKCEQNLGHDTMYWYKQDSKKFLKIMFSYNNKELIINETVPNRFSPKSPDKAHLNLHINSLELGDSAVYFCASRRGLNTEAFFGQGTRLTVV.

This chain links TRBV12-3 or TRBV12-4 with TRBJ1-1, with 7 bases that match TRBD1. This CDR3 region has 15 residues. The ends lost 5 bases at V and 1 base at J; junction bases unmatched: 7. The CDR3 reads CASSPQGLGNTEAFF. For the CDR3, the DNA is TGTGCCAGCAGTCCACAGGGGCTTGGGAACACTGAAGCTTTCTTT.

V and J are TRBV11-3 and TRBJ2-1; 10 bases are shared with TRBD2. This CDR3 has 19 amino acids. CDR1 SGHNT and CDR2 YENEEA come from the germline V gene. V was clipped by 2 bases and J by 8 bases; unmatched bases: 18. The CDR3 reads CASSLWLLAGAERRDEQFF. CDR3 nucleotides: TGTGCCAGCAGCTTATGGTTGCTAGCGGGAGCGGAGAGAAGAGATGAGCAGTTCTTC.

The CDR3 reads CASSLGVELAGTDTQYF. For the CDR3, the DNA is TGTGCCAGCAGCTTAGGTGTTGAACTAGCGGGCACAGATACGCAGTATTTT. The chain joins TRBV7-2 to TRBJ2-3; 8 nucleotides agree with TRBD2. The CDR3 length is 17 residues. In germline, CDR1 is SGHTA, CDR2 FQGNSA. V was clipped by 1 base and J by 1 base; unmatched bases: 7.

This clonotype has just a few counts. The chain joins TRBV6-5 to TRBJ2-3; D perhaps matches TRBD2 (6 bases). Germline CDR1 reads MNHEY; CDR2 reads SVGAGI. With 7 bases removed from V and 2 bases from J, the gap between germline ends came to 22 bases. This CDR3 has 17 residues. The CDR3 DNA reads TGTGCCAGCACCTCAACCCACGGGGGACGGCCCACAGATACGCAGTATTTT. Residues: CASTSTHGGRPTDTQYF.

This clonotype was observed a few times. The CDR3 here is CASSQVKVTFNYGYTF. The DNA for the CDR3 is TGCGCCAGCAGCCAAGTCAAGGTTACCTTCAACTATGGCTACACCTTC. The chain joins TRBV4-3 to TRBJ1-2; D is unclear. Germline CDR1 reads LGHNA; CDR2 reads YSLEER. Trimming removed 1 base at V and 2 bases at J, with 14 bases between. There are 16 residues in the CDR3.

This clonotype was observed a few times. V usage is TRBV20-1 and J usage is TRBJ2-3, with 10 bases lining up with TRBD2. Trimming removed 4 bases from V and 7 bases from J; junction bases left unmatched: 5. Germline V lookup: CDR1 DFQATT, CDR2 SNEGSKA (reference sequence). The CDR3 spans 13 residues. The CDR3 reads CSAKTSGSYTQYF. CDR3 DNA sequence: TGCAGTGCTAAGACTAGCGGGTCCTATACGCAGTATTTT.

This clonotype has only a few counts. V is TRBV13 and J is TRBJ2-2; maybe TRBD2 (5 bases). The CDR3 length is 14 residues. Trimming cost V 5 bases and J 6 bases, with 13 bases left between them. From germline, CDR1 is PRHDT and CDR2 FYEKMQ (reference sequence). CDR3 sequence (DNA): TGTGCCAGCAGCCCTGAGGACTCCCCCGGGGAGCTGTTTTTT. Amino acids: CASSPEDSPGELFF.

V gene TRBV20-1 combines with J gene TRBJ2-1, with D unresolved. This CDR3 is 15 amino acids long. CDR1 DFQATT and CDR2 SNEGSKA come from the germline V gene (reference sequence). With 5 bases removed from V and 5 bases from J, the gap between germline ends came to 19 bases. The CDR3 DNA reads TGCAGTGCTCGCCAGTCCCGGCGCCCGAACAATGAGCAGTTCTTC. The encoded protein is CSARQSRRPNNEQFF.

This chain joins TRBV20-1 and TRBJ2-1; no firm D call. Trimming shortened V by 3 bases and J by 5 bases, and 17 bases separated the two germline ends. The CDR3 extends over 15 amino acids. From germline, CDR1 is DFQATT and CDR2 SNEGSKA (reference sequence). CDR3 coding DNA: TGCAGTGCTAGGGCCGGTCCGGGTTTCAACAATGAGCAGTTCTTC. Its translation: CSARAGPGFNNEQFF.

The rearrangement uses TRBV19 and TRBJ1-3, with unresolved D. V was pared by 6 bases and J by 1 base, with 4 bases between. The V gene's germline CDR1 is LNHDA and CDR2 SQIVND (reference sequence). The CDR3 contains 12 residues. In nucleotides, the CDR3 is TGTGCCAGTAGCGAATCTGGAAACACCATATATTTT. Its translation: CASSESGNTIYF.

The sample holds a few counts of this clonotype. This rearrangement joins TRBV19 to TRBJ2-7, with D possibly being TRBD2 (6 bases). V dropped 6 bases and J dropped 2 bases, with 14 bases sitting between them. The CDR3 runs 14 residues. Germline loops: CDR1 LNHDA, CDR2 SQIVND (reference sequence). CDR3 coding DNA: TGTGCCAGTAGCCGCGGGACGGAACCCTACGAGCAGTACTTC. This gives the protein CASSRGTEPYEQYF.

The V gene is TRBV10-3, the J gene TRBJ1-2; D is perhaps TRBD1 (5 bases). Germline V CDR1 and CDR2: ENHRY, SYGVKD. Trimming cost V 3 bases and J 7 bases, with 9 bases left between them. This CDR3 region has 12 residues. The chain's CDR3 is CAISEFRVGYTF. The CDR3 DNA sequence: TGTGCCATCAGTGAATTCAGGGTTGGCTACACCTTC.

This clonotype has more than one count but fewer than ten. This chain joins TRBV29-1 and TRBJ2-1, with D perhaps TRBD2 (6 bases). The CDR3 runs to 13 residues. Trimming removed 6 bases from V and 3 bases from J, with 12 bases in between. Germline lookup yields CDR1 SQVTM and CDR2 ANQGSEA. DNA for the CDR3: TGCAGCGTCGGCGGGACCGGCTACAATGAGCAGTTCTTC. It translates to CSVGGTGYNEQFF.

Only a few counts were recorded for this clonotype. The rearrangement links TRBV7-9 to TRBJ1-4; 9 bases map to TRBD1. Germline CDR1 reads SEHNR; CDR2 reads FQNEAQ (reference sequence). CDR3 length equals 17 residues. Germline trimming cut 3 bases from V and 7 bases from J; bases unmatched to any gene: 12. The CDR3 here is CASSFSIGTGFGEKLFF. In DNA form, the CDR3 reads TGTGCCAGCAGCTTCAGTATCGGGACAGGGTTTGGTGAAAAACTGTTTTTT.

This clonotype was detected a few times. CDR3 nucleotides: TGTGCCAGCAGTTTACCGGCCTCGACAGGGAGGGAAAACATTCAGTACTTC. Translated: CASSLPASTGRENIQYF. This chain connects TRBV12-3 or TRBV12-4 to TRBJ2-4; D could derive from TRBD1 or TRBD2 (7 bases each). This CDR3 comprises 17 residues. V shed 2 bases and J shed 5 bases, with 19 bases lying between them.

V and J are TRBV4-1 and TRBJ2-5, with TRBD1 matching over 8 bases. Germline CDR1 is MGHRA and CDR2 is YSYEKL. The V segment lost 0 bases and the J segment 4 bases; nucleotides outside the gene matches: 4. The CDR3 contains 15 residues. The CDR3 sequence: CASSQEDRVSETQYF. CDR3 in DNA: TGCGCCAGCAGCCAAGAGGACAGGGTCTCAGAGACCCAGTACTTC.

This clonotype was found a few times. The CDR3: CASSYGGRPSSPQFF. The DNA of the CDR3 is TGTGCCAGCAGTTACGGCGGGCGCCCCTCCTCCCCACAGTTCTTC. The chain couples TRBV6-2 or TRBV6-3 to TRBJ2-1; a possible D gene is TRBD2 (5 bases). Germline CDR1 is MNHEY and CDR2 is SVGEGT. This CDR3 is 15 amino acids long. V was clipped by 2 bases and J by 13 bases, with 21 bases between them.

This clonotype was found a few times. The chain uses TRBV12-3 or TRBV12-4 and TRBJ1-2, with TRBD1 as a possible D gene (6 bases). The CDR3 length is 17 residues. Trimming shortened V by 3 bases and J by 0 bases, and 17 bases separated the two germline ends. The CDR3 protein is CASSFIPGTRANYGYTF. CDR3 DNA sequence: TGTGCCAGCAGTTTTATCCCCGGGACAAGAGCTAACTATGGCTACACCTTC.

In its sample, this clonotype was seen a few times. The rearrangement uses TRBV6-5 and TRBJ2-7; no clear D. Looked up from germline, CDR1 is MNHEY and CDR2 is SVGAGI. The CDR3 covers 13 residues. V lost 0 bases to trimming and J lost 6 bases, with 9 bases between them. This CDR3 reads CASSYSRKAEQYF. In nucleotides, the CDR3 is TGTGCCAGCAGTTACTCCCGCAAGGCCGAGCAGTACTTC.